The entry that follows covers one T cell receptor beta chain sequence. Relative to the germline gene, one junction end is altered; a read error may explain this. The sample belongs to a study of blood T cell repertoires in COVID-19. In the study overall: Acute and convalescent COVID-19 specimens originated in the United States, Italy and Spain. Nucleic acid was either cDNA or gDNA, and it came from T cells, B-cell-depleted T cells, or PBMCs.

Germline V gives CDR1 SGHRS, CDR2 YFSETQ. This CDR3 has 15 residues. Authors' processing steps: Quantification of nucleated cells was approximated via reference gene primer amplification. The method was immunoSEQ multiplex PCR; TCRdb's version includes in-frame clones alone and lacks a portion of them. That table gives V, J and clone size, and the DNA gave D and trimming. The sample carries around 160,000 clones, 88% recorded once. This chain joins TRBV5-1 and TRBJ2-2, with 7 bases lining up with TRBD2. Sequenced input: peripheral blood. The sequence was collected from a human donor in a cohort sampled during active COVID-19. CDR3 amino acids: CASSSSGVNTGELFF. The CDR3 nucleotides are TGCGCCAGTAGCTCAAGCGGGGTAAACACCGGGGAGCTGTTTTTT.